Sequencing of this TCR beta chain was carried out in a study of OX40 agonist ivuxolimab in advanced cancers. V was clipped by 0 bases and J by 0 bases, with 9 bases between them. Germline V lookup: CDR1 WNHNN, CDR2 SYGVQD (reference sequence). The CDR3 runs 16 residues. Measured with immunoSEQ multiplex PCR; TCRdb has only the in-frame clones, and not every one. The table lists about 93,000 clones, 94% of them singletons. General study points: Low normalized clonal expansion also occurred in some nonresponding patients.

About this clone: What it binds is unknown.

The TCR comes from an adult with an advanced solid tumor such as melanoma, head and neck, liver or kidney cancer. This sample comprised CD4+ or CD8+ T cells sorted from blood, obtained in a trial of the OX40 agonist ivuxolimab. The chain recombines TRBV10-1 with TRBJ2-1; D gene ambiguous. The CDR3: CASSESTGSSYNEQFF. In nucleotides, the CDR3 is TGCGCCAGCAGTGAGTCGACGGGCAGCTCCTACAATGAGCAGTTCTTC.